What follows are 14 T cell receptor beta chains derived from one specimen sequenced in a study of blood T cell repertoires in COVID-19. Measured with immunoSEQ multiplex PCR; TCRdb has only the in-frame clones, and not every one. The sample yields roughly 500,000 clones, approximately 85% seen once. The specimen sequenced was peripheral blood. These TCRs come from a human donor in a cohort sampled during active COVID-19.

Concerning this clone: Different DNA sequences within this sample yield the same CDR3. The CDR3 DNA is TGCGCCAGCAGCTCCGGAGGCTCTGGGGCCAACGTCCTGACTTTC. This codes for CASSSGGSGANVLTF. The chain recombines TRBV5-1 with TRBJ2-6, with D possibly TRBD2 on 5 matching bases. The CDR3 totals 15 residues. Trimming took off 3 bases at V and 0 bases at J, with 7 bases between the two ends. The germline V gene encodes CDR1 SGHRS and CDR2 YFSETQ.

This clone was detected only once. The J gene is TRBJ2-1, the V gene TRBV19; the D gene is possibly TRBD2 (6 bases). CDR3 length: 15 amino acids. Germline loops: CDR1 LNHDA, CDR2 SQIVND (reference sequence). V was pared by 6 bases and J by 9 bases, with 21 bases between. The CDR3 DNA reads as TGTGCCAGTAGCCCCCAGGGTGCCTTGGGGGGTGAGCAGTTCTTC. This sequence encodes CASSPQGALGGEQFF.

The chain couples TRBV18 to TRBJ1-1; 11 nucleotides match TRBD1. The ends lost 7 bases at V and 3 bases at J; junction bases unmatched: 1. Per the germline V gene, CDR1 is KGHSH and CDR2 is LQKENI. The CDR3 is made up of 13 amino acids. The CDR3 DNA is TGTGCCAGCTTGGGACAGGGGGACACTGAAGCTTTCTTT. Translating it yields CASLGQGDTEAFF.

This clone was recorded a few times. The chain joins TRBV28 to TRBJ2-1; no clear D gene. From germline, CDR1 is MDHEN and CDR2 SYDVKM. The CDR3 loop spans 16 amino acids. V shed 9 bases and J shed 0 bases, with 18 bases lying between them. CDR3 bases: TGTGCCAGTCTAGAATTCGGGTATTTCTCCTACAATGAGCAGTTCTTC. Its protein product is CASLEFGYFSYNEQFF.

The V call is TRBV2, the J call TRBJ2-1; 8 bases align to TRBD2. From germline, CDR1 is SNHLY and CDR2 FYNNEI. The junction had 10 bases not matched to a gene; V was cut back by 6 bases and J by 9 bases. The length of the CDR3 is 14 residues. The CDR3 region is CASRPGLENAEQFF. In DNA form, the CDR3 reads TGTGCCAGCAGGCCGGGACTAGAGAACGCTGAGCAGTTCTTC.

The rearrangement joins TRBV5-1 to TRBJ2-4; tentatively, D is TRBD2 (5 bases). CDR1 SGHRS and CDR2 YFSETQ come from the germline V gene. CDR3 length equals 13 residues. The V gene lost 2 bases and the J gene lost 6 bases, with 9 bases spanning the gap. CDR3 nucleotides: TGCGCCAGCAGCTTTAGTGAGGGAAACATTCAGTACTTC. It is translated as CASSFSEGNIQYF.

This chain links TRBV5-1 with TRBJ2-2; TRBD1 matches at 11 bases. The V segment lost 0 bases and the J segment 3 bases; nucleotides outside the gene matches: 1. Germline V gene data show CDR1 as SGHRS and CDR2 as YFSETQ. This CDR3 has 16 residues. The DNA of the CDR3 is TGCGCCAGCAGCTTGGAGGGACAGGGGGACACCGGGGAGCTGTTTTTT. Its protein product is CASSLEGQGDTGELFF.

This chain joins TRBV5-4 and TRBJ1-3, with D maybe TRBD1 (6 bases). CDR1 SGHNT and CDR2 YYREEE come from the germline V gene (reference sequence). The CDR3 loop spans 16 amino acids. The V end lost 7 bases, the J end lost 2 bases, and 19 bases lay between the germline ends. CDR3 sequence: CASGLGAGAAGNTIYF. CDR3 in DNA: TGTGCCAGCGGGCTTGGTGCAGGGGCGGCTGGAAACACCATATATTTT. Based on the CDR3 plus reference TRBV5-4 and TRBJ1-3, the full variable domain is ETGVTQSPTHLIKTRGQQVTLRCSSQSGHNTVSWYQQALGQGPQFIFQYYREEENGRGNFPPRFSGLQFPNYSSELNVNALELDDSALYLCASGLGAGAAGNTIYFGEGSWLTVV.

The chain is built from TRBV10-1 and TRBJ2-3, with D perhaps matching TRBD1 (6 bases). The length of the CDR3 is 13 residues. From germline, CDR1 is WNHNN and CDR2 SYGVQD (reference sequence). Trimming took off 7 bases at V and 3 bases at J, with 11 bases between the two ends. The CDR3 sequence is CASNLTGTDTQYF. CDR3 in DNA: TGCGCCAGCAATCTGACAGGAACAGATACGCAGTATTTT.

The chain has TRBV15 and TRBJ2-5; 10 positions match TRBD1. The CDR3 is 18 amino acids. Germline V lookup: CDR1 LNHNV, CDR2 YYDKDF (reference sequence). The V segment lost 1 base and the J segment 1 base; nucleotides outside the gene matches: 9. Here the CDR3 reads CATSRGKGTGALQETQYF. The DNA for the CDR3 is TGTGCCACCAGCAGAGGAAAGGGGACAGGGGCCCTCCAAGAGACCCAGTACTTC.

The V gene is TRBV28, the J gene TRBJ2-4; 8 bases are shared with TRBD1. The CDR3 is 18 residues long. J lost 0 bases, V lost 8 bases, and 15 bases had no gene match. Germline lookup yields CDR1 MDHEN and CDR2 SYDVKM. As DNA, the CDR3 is TGTGCCAGCGGATCGGACAGGGCGAGGACTCTAGCCAAAAACATTCAGTACTTC. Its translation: CASGSDRARTLAKNIQYF.

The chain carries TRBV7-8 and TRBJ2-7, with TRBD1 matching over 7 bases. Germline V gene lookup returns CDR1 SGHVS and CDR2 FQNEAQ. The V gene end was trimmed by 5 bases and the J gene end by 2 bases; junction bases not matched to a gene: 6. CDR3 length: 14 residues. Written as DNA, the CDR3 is TGTGCCAGCAGCGCACAGGGGAACGCCTACGAGCAGTACTTC. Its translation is CASSAQGNAYEQYF.

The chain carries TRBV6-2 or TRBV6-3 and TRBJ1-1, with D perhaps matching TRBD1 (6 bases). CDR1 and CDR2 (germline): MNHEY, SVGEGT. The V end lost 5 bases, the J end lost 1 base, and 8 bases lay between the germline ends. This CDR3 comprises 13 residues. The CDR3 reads CASSPTGNTEAFF. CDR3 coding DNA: TGTGCCAGCAGTCCGACAGGGAACACTGAAGCTTTCTTT.

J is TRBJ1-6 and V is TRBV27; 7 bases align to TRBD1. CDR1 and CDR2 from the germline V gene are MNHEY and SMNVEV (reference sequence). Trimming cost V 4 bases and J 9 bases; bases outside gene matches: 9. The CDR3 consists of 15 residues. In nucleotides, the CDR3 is TGTGCCAGCAGTTCAATAACAGGGGCCGGTTCACCCCTCCACTTT. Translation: CASSSITGAGSPLHF.